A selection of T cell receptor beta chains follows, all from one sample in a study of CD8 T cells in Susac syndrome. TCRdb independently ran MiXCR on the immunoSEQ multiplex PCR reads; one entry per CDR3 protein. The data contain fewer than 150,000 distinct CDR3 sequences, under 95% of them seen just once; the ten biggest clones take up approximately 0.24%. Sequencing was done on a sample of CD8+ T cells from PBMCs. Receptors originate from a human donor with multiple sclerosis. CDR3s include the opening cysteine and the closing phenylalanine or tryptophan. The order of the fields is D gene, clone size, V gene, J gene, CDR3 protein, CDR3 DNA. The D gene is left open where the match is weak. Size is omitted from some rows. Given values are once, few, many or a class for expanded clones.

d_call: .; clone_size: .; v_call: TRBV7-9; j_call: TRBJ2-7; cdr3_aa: CASSPLRGEQYF; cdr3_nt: TGTGCCAGCAGCCCCCTGAGGGGCGAGCAGTACTTC
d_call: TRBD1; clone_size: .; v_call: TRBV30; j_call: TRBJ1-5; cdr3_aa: CAWSVLGGHSQPQHF; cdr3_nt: TGTGCCTGGAGTGTACTAGGGGGCCATTCCCAGCCCCAGCATTTT
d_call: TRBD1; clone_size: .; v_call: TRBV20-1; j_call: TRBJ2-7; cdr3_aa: CSARPDRGSSYEQYF; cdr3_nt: TGCAGTGCCAGACCTGACAGGGGTAGCTCCTACGAGCAGTACTTC
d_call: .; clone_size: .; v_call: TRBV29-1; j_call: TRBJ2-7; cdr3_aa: CSVLLISLGPSDSYEQYF; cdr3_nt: TGCAGCGTTCTACTCATCTCCCTCGGTCCTAGCGACTCCTACGAGCAGTACTTC
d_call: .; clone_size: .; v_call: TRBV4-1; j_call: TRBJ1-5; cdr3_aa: CASSQDPARVGYQPQHF; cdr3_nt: TGCGCCAGCAGCCAAGATCCCGCCAGGGTAGGTTATCAGCCCCAGCATTTT
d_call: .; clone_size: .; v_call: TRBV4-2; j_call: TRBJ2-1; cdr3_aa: CASSQEAASYNEQFF; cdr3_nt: TGTGCCAGCAGCCAAGAGGCGGCCTCCTACAATGAGCAGTTCTTC
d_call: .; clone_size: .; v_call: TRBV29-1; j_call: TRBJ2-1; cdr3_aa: CSVEVVTYNEQFF; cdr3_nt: TGCAGCGTTGAAGTCGTTACCTACAATGAGCAGTTCTTC
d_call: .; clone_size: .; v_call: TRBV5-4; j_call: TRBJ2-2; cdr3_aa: CASSPGAVRGATGELFF; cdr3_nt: TGTGCCAGCAGCCCGGGCGCCGTCCGAGGGGCCACCGGGGAGCTGTTTTTT
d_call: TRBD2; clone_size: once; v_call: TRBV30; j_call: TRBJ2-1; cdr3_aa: CAWRGLAGEQFF; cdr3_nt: TGTGCCTGGAGAGGACTAGCGGGTGAGCAGTTCTTC
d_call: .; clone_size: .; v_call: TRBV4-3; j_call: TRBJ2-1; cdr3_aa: CASSQSPAGIYNEQFF; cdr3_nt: TGCGCCAGCAGCCAAAGTCCGGCGGGGATTTACAATGAGCAGTTCTTC
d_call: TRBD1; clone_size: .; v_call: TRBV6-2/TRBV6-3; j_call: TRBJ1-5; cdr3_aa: CASTEEGARNQPQHF; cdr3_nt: TGTGCCAGCACCGAAGAGGGGGCGCGTAATCAGCCCCAGCATTTT
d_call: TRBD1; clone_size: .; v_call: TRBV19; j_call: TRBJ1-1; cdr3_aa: CASSKDRVEAFF; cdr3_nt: TGTGCCAGTAGTAAAGACAGGGTCGAAGCTTTCTTT
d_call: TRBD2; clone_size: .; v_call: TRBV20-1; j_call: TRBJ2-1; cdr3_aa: CSGGGLGRWAVNEQFF; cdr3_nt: TGCAGTGGGGGGGGGTTGGGGAGATGGGCGGTCAATGAGCAGTTCTTC
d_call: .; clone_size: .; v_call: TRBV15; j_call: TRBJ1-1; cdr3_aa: CATRLQQGGVDTEAFF; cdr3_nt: TGTGCCACCAGGCTTCAACAGGGAGGGGTGGACACTGAAGCTTTCTTT
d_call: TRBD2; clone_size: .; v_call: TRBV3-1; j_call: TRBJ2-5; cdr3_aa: CASSQVSSGRSQETQYF; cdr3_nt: TGTGCCAGCAGCCAAGTCTCTAGCGGGAGGAGCCAAGAGACCCAGTACTTC
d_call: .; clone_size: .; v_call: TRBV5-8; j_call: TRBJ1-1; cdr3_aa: CASSLSWGITEAFF; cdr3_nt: TGTGCCAGCAGCCTGTCCTGGGGGATCACTGAAGCTTTCTTT
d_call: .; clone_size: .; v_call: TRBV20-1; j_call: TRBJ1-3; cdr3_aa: CSARGTFDSGNTIYF; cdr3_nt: TGCAGTGCTAGAGGGACATTCGATTCAGGAAACACCATATATTTT
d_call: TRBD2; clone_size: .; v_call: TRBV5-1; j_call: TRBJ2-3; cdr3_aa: CASSLWLAAGTDTQYF; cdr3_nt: TGCGCCAGCAGCTTGTGGCTAGCGGCCGGCACAGATACGCAGTATTTT
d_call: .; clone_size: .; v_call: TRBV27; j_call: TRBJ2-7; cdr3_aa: CASSLAHSYEQYF; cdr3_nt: TGTGCCAGCAGTTTGGCCCATTCCTACGAGCAGTACTTC
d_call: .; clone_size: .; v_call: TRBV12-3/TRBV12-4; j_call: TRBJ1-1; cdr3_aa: CASSSGLLGTEAFF; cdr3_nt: TGTGCCAGCAGTTCGGGACTCCTTGGAACTGAAGCTTTCTTT
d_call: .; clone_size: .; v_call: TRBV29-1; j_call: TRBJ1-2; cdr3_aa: CSVTTGDDYSYTF; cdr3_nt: TGCAGCGTCACGACTGGAGATGACTATAGCTACACCTTC
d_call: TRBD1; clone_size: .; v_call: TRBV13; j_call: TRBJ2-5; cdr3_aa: CASSPDRGGQETQYF; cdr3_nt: TGTGCCAGCAGCCCAGACAGGGGCGGCCAAGAGACCCAGTACTTC
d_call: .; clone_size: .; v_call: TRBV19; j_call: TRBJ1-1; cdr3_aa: CASSMGADTEAFF; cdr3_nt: TGTGCCAGTAGTATGGGGGCGGACACTGAAGCTTTCTTT
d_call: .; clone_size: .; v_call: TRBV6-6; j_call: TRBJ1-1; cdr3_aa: CASSYSIDGPGAFF; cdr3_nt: TGTGCCAGCAGTTACTCGATCGACGGGCCTGGAGCTTTCTTT
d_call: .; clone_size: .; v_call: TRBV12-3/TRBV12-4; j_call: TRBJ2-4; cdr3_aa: CASRQSLAGIQYF; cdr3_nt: TGTGCCAGCAGACAAAGTCTAGCCGGCATTCAGTACTTC
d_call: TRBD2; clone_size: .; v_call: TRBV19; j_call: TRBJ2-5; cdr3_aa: CASTPGLAGGRETQYF; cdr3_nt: TGTGCCAGTACCCCGGGACTAGCGGGAGGCAGGGAGACCCAGTACTTC
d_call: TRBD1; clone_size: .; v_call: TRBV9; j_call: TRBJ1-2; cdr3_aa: CASNYRGGYTF; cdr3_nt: TGTGCCAGCAACTACAGGGGCGGCTACACCTTC
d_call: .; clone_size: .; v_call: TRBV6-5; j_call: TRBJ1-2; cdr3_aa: CASSFGGTNYGYTF; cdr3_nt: TGTGCCAGCAGTTTCGGGGGCACTAACTATGGCTACACCTTC
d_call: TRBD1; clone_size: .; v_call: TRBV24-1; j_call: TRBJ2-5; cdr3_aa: CATGSDRDYQETQYF; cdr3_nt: TGTGCCACCGGGAGTGACAGGGATTACCAAGAGACCCAGTACTTC
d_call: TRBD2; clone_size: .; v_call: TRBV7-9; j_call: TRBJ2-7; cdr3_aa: CASSLGGTSSYEQYF; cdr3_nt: TGTGCCAGCAGCTTAGGAGGGACTAGCTCCTACGAGCAGTACTTC
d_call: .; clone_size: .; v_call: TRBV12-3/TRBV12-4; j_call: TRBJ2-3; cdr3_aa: CASSPRLAITDTQYF; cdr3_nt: TGTGCCAGCAGTCCGAGGCTAGCGATCACAGATACGCAGTATTTT
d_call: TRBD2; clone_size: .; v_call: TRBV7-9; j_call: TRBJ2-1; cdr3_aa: CASSPRTSGDYNEQFF; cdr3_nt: TGTGCCAGCAGCCCCCGGACTAGCGGGGACTACAATGAGCAGTTCTTC
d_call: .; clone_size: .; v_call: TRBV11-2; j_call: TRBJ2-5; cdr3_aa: CASSLGIGRRAQETQYF; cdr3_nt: TGTGCCAGCAGCTTAGGTATTGGCAGAAGAGCCCAAGAGACCCAGTACTTC
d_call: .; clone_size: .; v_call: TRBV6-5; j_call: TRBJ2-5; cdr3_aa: CASSPSLYQETQYF; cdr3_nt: TGTGCCAGCAGTCCCAGCCTTTACCAAGAGACCCAGTACTTC
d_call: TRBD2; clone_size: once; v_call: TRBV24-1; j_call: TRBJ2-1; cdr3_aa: CATTGAGAGEQFF; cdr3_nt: TGTGCCACCACCGGAGCGGGAGCAGGTGAGCAGTTCTTC
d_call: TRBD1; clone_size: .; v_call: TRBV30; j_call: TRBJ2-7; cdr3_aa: CAWKFGQGSYEQYF; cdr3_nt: TGTGCCTGGAAATTCGGACAGGGGTCATACGAGCAGTACTTC
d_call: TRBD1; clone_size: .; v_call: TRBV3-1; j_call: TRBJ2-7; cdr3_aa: CASSQAGQSSYEQYF; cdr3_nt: TGTGCCAGCAGCCAAGCGGGACAGAGCTCCTACGAGCAGTACTTC
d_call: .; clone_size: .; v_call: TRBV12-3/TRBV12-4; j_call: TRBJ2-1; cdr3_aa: CASSPGSDEQFF; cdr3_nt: TGTGCCAGCAGTCCAGGGTCGGATGAGCAGTTCTTC